This T cell receptor (beta chain) was observed in a study of CD8 T cells in Susac syndrome. Random hexamers were used to reverse transcribe roughly 0.5 to 1 ug of RNA. The method of amplification for TCR beta CDR3 was immunoSEQ multiplex PCR, covering 54 Vbeta and 13 Jbeta. MiXCR, run by TCRdb on the immunoSEQ multiplex PCR reads, gives a single entry per CDR3 protein. Here the sample spans about 110,000 distinct CDR3 sequences, roughly 96% being singletons. The study's findings and limits: As the study acknowledged, the number of individuals in its TCR sequencing and HLA analysis was relatively small.

V was pared by 5 bases and J by 5 bases, with 14 bases between. Germline assignment: CDR1 SQVTM and CDR2 ANQGSEA. The CDR3 is 13 residues long. In regard to this clonotype: Its matching antigen is unknown.

Sequencing was done on a sample of CD4+ T cells from PBMCs. This receptor was obtained from a human donor in good health. This rearrangement joins TRBV29-1 to TRBJ2-3, with a weak D call TRBD2 (7 bases). CDR3 region: CSVKRGGEDTQYF. In DNA, the CDR3 is TGCAGCGTTAAGAGGGGGGGCGAAGATACGCAGTATTTT.